This TCR beta chain is from a study of identical twins' blood T cells. TCRdb redid the calling of the 5' RACE reads with MiXCR, one entry per CDR3 protein. The profile covers roughly 380,000 distinct CDR3 sequences, with 28% appearing a single time and 5.5% to 6.5% taken by the ten largest. This clonotype was counted a few times. Its antigen is undetermined. Findings and limits, study-wide: Twin repertoire similarity may partly reflect shared environment.

From germline, CDR1 is MNHEY and CDR2 SVGEGT. Trimming took off 1 base at V and 2 bases at J, with 20 bases between the two ends. The CDR3 totals 19 residues. V gene TRBV6-2 or TRBV6-3 combines with J gene TRBJ2-2; TRBD2 is a possible D gene (5 bases). This clonotype was obtained from a woman aged 18-49 years in good health. Sequencing was carried out using PBMCs. As DNA, the CDR3 is TGTGCCAGCAGTTACTTGTTAGCGACCCTCATGGTTAACACCGGGGAGCTGTTTTTT. Amino acid sequence: CASSYLLATLMVNTGELFF.